One sample yielded the 26 T cell receptor beta chains listed below, sequenced in a study of blood T cell repertoires in COVID-19. Clones were sequenced by immunoSEQ multiplex PCR, and TCRdb holds only the in-frame ones, with some missing. Of approximately 220,000 clones in the sample, 85% to 90% were seen once. Material: peripheral blood. The receptors shown here come from a man in his sixties with acute or convalescent COVID-19.

CDR3 DNA sequence: TGTGCCAGCAGCCCCCGACAGTTGGGCCAAGAGACCCAGTACTTC. This translates into CASSPRQLGQETQYF. The chain has TRBV5-8 and TRBJ2-5; possibly TRBD1 for D (5 bases). The germline CDR1 and CDR2 sequences are SGHTS and YDEGEE. The V and J ends lost 4 bases and 1 base respectively, with 14 bases between them. This CDR3 is built from 15 residues.

In DNA, the CDR3 is TGTGCCAGTAAGGACCAGGGGGGCCCTGGGGCCAACGTCCTGACTTTC. This codes for CASKDQGGPGANVLTF. The rearrangement links TRBV19 to TRBJ2-6; a weak D match, TRBD1 (7 bases). V was cut by 7 bases and J by 2 bases, with 15 bases left in between. The length of the CDR3 is 16 residues. Germline-derived CDR1 and CDR2 are LNHDA and SQIVND (reference sequence).

CDR3 coding DNA: TGTGCCAGCAGTTTATTAGGAGTACAGGGTGGCTACACCTTC. Translating it yields CASSLLGVQGGYTF. The chain is built from TRBV28 and TRBJ1-2; tentatively, D is TRBD1 (6 bases). Per germline, CDR1 MDHEN and CDR2 SYDVKM. CDR3 length: 14 amino acids. The germline V and J ends were trimmed by 1 base and 7 bases, with 13 bases remaining between them.

The chain joins TRBV7-2 to TRBJ2-1, with 11 bases that match TRBD2. This CDR3 comprises 15 residues. Germline CDR1 and CDR2: SGHTA and FQGNSA. V shed 1 base, J shed 9 bases, and the junction held 5 bases outside the gene matches. CDR3 in DNA: TGTGCCAGCAGCTTAGAAACTAGCGGGGGTGCTGAGCAGTTCTTC. It translates to CASSLETSGGAEQFF.

V is TRBV7-6 and J is TRBJ2-2; 12 bases align to TRBD2. Germline lookup yields CDR1 SGHVS and CDR2 FNYEAQ. Trimming removed 5 bases from V and 7 bases from J; junction bases left unmatched: 11. The length of the CDR3 is 17 residues. The CDR3 sequence is CASSQNPSGGAGGELFF. CDR3 DNA sequence: TGTGCCAGCAGCCAAAACCCTAGCGGGGGGGCCGGCGGGGAGCTGTTTTTT.

The V gene is TRBV7-3, the J gene TRBJ2-6; possible D gene TRBD1, 5 bases. V dropped 5 bases and J dropped 0 bases, with 8 bases sitting between them. This CDR3 is built from 15 residues. The germline V gene encodes CDR1 SGHTA and CDR2 FQGTGA. In DNA form, the CDR3 reads TGTGCCAGCAGCAGACAGAGCTCTGGGGCCAACGTCCTGACTTTC. Translated: CASSRQSSGANVLTF.

The chain recombines TRBV9 with TRBJ2-1; 8 bases map to TRBD2. V was pared by 0 bases and J by 1 base, with 3 bases of the junction left unmatched. Looked up from germline, CDR1 is SGDLS and CDR2 is YYNGEE. The CDR3 is made up of 16 amino acids. The CDR3 DNA reads as TGTGCCAGCAGCGTAGATGGCGGGGGGTCCTACAATGAGCAGTTCTTC. This translates into CASSVDGGGSYNEQFF.

The chain is built from TRBV3-1 (or the pseudogene TRBV3-2) and TRBJ1-2; the D gene is possibly TRBD1 (6 bases). V was trimmed by 0 bases and J by 4 bases, leaving 12 bases between them. Per germline, CDR1 LGHDT and CDR2 YNNKEL (reference sequence). The CDR3 is made up of 15 amino acids. The CDR3 protein is CASSQEGGLFYGYTF. CDR3 DNA sequence: TGTGCCAGCAGCCAAGAGGGGGGGCTATTCTATGGCTACACCTTC.

About this clone itself: The same CDR3 also results from other DNA sequences found in this sample. The chain has TRBV12-3 or TRBV12-4 and TRBJ1-6; D unresolved. The CDR3 contains 12 residues. Trimming pared 3 bases from V and 7 bases from J, leaving 4 bases between. CDR3: CASSFGNSPLHF. DNA of the CDR3: TGTGCCAGCAGTTTCGGGAATTCACCCCTCCACTTT.

The CDR3: CASSYLDIFGELFF. DNA for the CDR3: TGTGCCAGCAGTTACTTAGATATCTTCGGGGAGCTGTTTTTT. This chain uses TRBV6-2 or TRBV6-3 with TRBJ2-2; D gene ambiguous. CDR1 and CDR2 from the germline V gene are MNHEY and SVGEGT. This CDR3 has 14 residues. Trimming removed 1 base at V and 7 bases at J, with 10 bases between.

The rearrangement joins TRBV19 to TRBJ1-1; D may be TRBD1 (5 bases). The germline V gene encodes CDR1 LNHDA and CDR2 SQIVND (reference sequence). The CDR3 loop spans 17 amino acids. Trimming left V 7 bases short and J 4 bases short, with 25 bases between. The CDR3 coding sequence is TGTGCCAGTATCCCGCTACGAGTGTCGGGGGGTCCCACTGAAGCTTTCTTT. It specifies CASIPLRVSGGPTEAFF.

The V and J genes are TRBV6-5 and TRBJ1-3; D not resolved. The CDR3 has 15 residues. V was shortened by 5 bases and J by 4 bases, with 15 bases between the two germline ends. CDR1 MNHEY and CDR2 SVGAGI come from the germline V gene. CDR3 residues: CASSPRFMGGNTIYF. The CDR3 DNA reads as TGTGCCAGCAGTCCCAGGTTTATGGGCGGAAACACCATATATTTT.

The chain is built from TRBV11-3 and TRBJ1-1; TRBD1 agrees at 11 bases. Germline V gives CDR1 SGHNT, CDR2 YENEEA. The CDR3 contains 15 residues. Unmatched junction bases numbered 6, after V lost 5 bases and J lost 4 bases. The CDR3, as DNA: TGTGCCAGCAGCCTGACCGGGACAGGGGGCACTGAAGCTTTCTTT. Protein product: CASSLTGTGGTEAFF.

The rearrangement links TRBV9 to TRBJ2-3, with TRBD2 matching 7 bases. The CDR3 consists of 14 residues. Germline lookup yields CDR1 SGDLS and CDR2 YYNGEE. Trimming took 3 bases from V and 5 from J; bases not matched to a gene: 6. The CDR3 DNA is TGTGCCAGCAGCGAGTGGGGCGGGGGAGATACGCAGTATTTT. Encoded protein: CASSEWGGGDTQYF.

The J gene is TRBJ2-3, the V gene TRBV19, with 10 bases matching TRBD1. V lost 6 bases and J lost 1; bases outside the gene matches: 16. This CDR3 has 19 amino acids. Per germline, CDR1 LNHDA and CDR2 SQIVND (reference sequence). CDR3 in amino acids: CASSQTGTGVSIGTDTQYF. CDR3 in DNA: TGTGCCAGTAGCCAAACGGGGACAGGGGTTAGTATCGGCACAGATACGCAGTATTTT.

The V call is TRBV5-8, the J call TRBJ2-1; TRBD1 matches 7 bases. CDR1 and CDR2 (germline): SGHTS, YDEGEE. With 2 bases clipped from V and 10 bases from J, the junction kept 9 bases outside the gene matches. CDR3 length: 14 residues. In nucleotides, the CDR3 is TGTGCCAGCAGCTTTGGGACAGTCTTGGGGGAGCAGTTCTTC. Protein: CASSFGTVLGEQFF.

V gene TRBV6-5 combines with J gene TRBJ1-2; 9 bases align to TRBD1. After removal of 2 bases from V and 7 bases from J, the junction contained 11 bases not matched to a gene. The CDR3 is 16 amino acids. CDR1 is MNHEY, CDR2 SVGAGI, per germline. The CDR3 DNA sequence: TGTGCCAGCAGTTACGCCGTAACAGGGGGCGCGGGTGGCTACACCTTC. It yields the protein CASSYAVTGGAGGYTF.

V usage is TRBV5-4 and J usage is TRBJ2-7, with D perhaps TRBD1 (6 bases). The length of the CDR3 is 14 residues. Germline values: CDR1 SGHNT, CDR2 YYREEE (reference sequence). V was trimmed by 4 bases and J by 3 bases, leaving 14 bases between them. CDR3 sequence reads: CASSAGIGGYEQYF. The CDR3 nucleotides are TGTGCCAGCAGCGCCGGAATAGGGGGCTACGAGCAGTACTTC.

This chain joins TRBV11-2 and TRBJ2-3, with TRBD2 identical over 8 bases. Unmatched junction bases numbered 4, after V lost 5 bases and J lost 6 bases. This CDR3 has 13 residues. Germline-derived CDR1 and CDR2 are SGHAT and FQNNGV. This CDR3 is CASSPGLGDTQYF. The CDR3 DNA follows: TGTGCCAGCAGCCCGGGACTAGGTGATACGCAGTATTTT.

The chain joins TRBV14 to TRBJ1-2; no clear D. Germline V gene data show CDR1 as SGHDN and CDR2 as FVKESK. V dropped 0 bases and J dropped 2 bases, with 16 bases sitting between them. The CDR3 loop spans 17 amino acids. Written as DNA, the CDR3 is TGTGCCAGCAGCCAAGACCCCAAGGGCCGAGGGAACTATGGCTACACCTTC. Protein product: CASSQDPKGRGNYGYTF. Drawing the rest from reference TRBV14 and TRBJ1-2, the complete variable domain is EAGVTQFPSHSVIEKGQTVTLRCDPISGHDNLYWYRRVMGKEIKFLLHFVKESKQDESGMPNNRFLAERTGGTYSTLKVQPAELEDSGVYFCASSQDPKGRGNYGYTFGSGTRLTVV.

This clone was found once. The rearrangement links TRBV3-1 (or the pseudogene TRBV3-2) to TRBJ2-6; D ambiguous. Trimming removed 1 base from V and 2 bases from J, with 6 bases in between. Germline V gives CDR1 LGHDT, CDR2 YNNKEL (reference sequence). This CDR3 has 15 amino acids. CDR3 region: CASSQGPPGANVLTF. CDR3 in DNA: TGTGCCAGCAGCCAAGGGCCCCCTGGGGCCAACGTCCTGACTTTC.

The V and J genes are TRBV7-2 and TRBJ1-1, with a weak D call TRBD1 (6 bases). The CDR3 has 15 amino acids. V was pared by 1 base and J by 2 bases, with 11 bases between. Germline V gene sequence: CDR1 SGHTA, CDR2 FQGNSA. In nucleotides, the CDR3 is TGTGCCAGCAGCTTAGACGGGACACTAAACACTGAAGCTTTCTTT. It codes for CASSLDGTLNTEAFF.

V is TRBV5-8 and J is TRBJ2-3; tentative D call: TRBD1 (6 bases). CDR1 SGHTS and CDR2 YDEGEE come from the germline V gene. Between the trimmed V and J ends, which lost 4 bases and 2 bases, there was a span of 11 bases. This CDR3 is built from 14 residues. CDR3 nucleotides: TGTGCCAGCAGCGACGGACAGCACACAGATACGCAGTATTTT. Its protein product is CASSDGQHTDTQYF.

As DNA, the CDR3 is TGTGCCAGCAGTTTGGCAGGGAACACTGAAGCTTTCTTT. Residues: CASSLAGNTEAFF. This chain links TRBV12-3 or TRBV12-4 with TRBJ1-1; D gene uncertain. Deletions cut 3 bases from V and 1 base from J, with 6 bases between. This CDR3 comprises 13 residues.

The chain is built from TRBV6-2 or TRBV6-3 and TRBJ2-2; 11 bases align to TRBD2. The ends lost 0 bases at V and 6 bases at J; junction bases unmatched: 3. Germline V lookup: CDR1 MNHEY, CDR2 SVGEGT. The CDR3 has 16 amino acids. In DNA, the CDR3 is TGTGCCAGCAGTTACTCGCGGGGACTAGCGGCCGGGGAGCTGTTTTTT. This translates into CASSYSRGLAAGELFF.

This sequence joins TRBV5-1 and TRBJ1-6; a weak D match, TRBD1 (5 bases). There are 20 residues in the CDR3. Germline CDR1 SGHRS, CDR2 YFSETQ. The ends were cut back, 0 bases at V and 0 bases at J, with 19 bases in the middle. CDR3 DNA: TGCGCCAGCAGCTTGGGCCCGAGCCAGGGAGGTCACTCCTATAATTCACCCCTCCACTTT. This gives the protein CASSLGPSQGGHSYNSPLHF.